Following are 31 T cell receptor beta chains from one sample sequenced in a study of control samples from healthy donors and cancer patients. Assay: immunoSEQ multiplex PCR; the TCRdb copy retains only in-frame clones and omits some. Among some 51,000 clones listed, around 95% were seen once. Sequencing was performed on blood. These receptors originate from a woman aged 18-30 years in good health.

The rearrangement uses TRBV4-1 and TRBJ2-7; either TRBD1 or TRBD2 may fit D (6 bases each). The CDR3 is 13 residues long. Germline V gene sequence: CDR1 MGHRA, CDR2 YSYEKL. Trimming cost V 4 bases and J 6 bases, with 13 bases left between them. CDR3 residues: CASSRLPGAEQYF. CDR3 coding DNA: TGCGCCAGCAGCCGGCTTCCGGGGGCCGAGCAGTACTTC.

CDR3 coding DNA: TGTGCCAGCAGCCAATGGGACTACGAGCAGTACTTC. Residues: CASSQWDYEQYF. This sequence joins TRBV3-1 (or the pseudogene TRBV3-2) and TRBJ2-7; D not certain. V was clipped by 2 bases and J by 3 bases, with 5 bases between them. This CDR3 spans 12 amino acids. Germline V lookup: CDR1 LGHDT, CDR2 YNNKEL (reference sequence).

V is TRBV4-2 and J is TRBJ2-1; TRBD2 matches 8 bases. The CDR3 has 14 residues. Trimming at V came to 1 base and at J to 10 bases, leaving 6 bases not matched to a gene. Per the germline V gene, CDR1 is LGHNA and CDR2 is YNFKEQ. The CDR3 is CASSQAIASGEQFF. DNA for the CDR3: TGTGCCAGCAGCCAAGCTATTGCTAGCGGGGAGCAGTTCTTC.

A single count supports this clone. V and J are TRBV2 and TRBJ1-2; no clear D gene. V lost 1 base to trimming and J lost 8 bases, with 5 bases between them. Germline-derived CDR1 and CDR2 are SNHLY and FYNNEI. The CDR3 runs 11 residues. CDR3 protein: CASSEEVGYTF. CDR3 DNA: TGTGCCAGCAGTGAAGAAGTCGGCTACACCTTC.

The rearrangement joins TRBV19 to TRBJ1-2; TRBD1 might be the D (6 bases). CDR1 is LNHDA, CDR2 SQIVND, per germline (reference sequence). The CDR3 is made up of 14 amino acids. V was shortened by 7 bases and J by 4 bases, with 16 bases between the two germline ends. Here the CDR3 reads CASNPDSIPYGYTF. CDR3 DNA: TGTGCCAGTAATCCGGACAGCATCCCCTATGGCTACACCTTC.

This clone was seen only once. The J gene is TRBJ2-7, the V gene TRBV7-9, with 7 bases aligning to TRBD1. Germline V lookup: CDR1 SEHNR, CDR2 FQNEAQ (reference sequence). The trim removed 5 bases at V and 1 base at J, leaving 8 bases unmatched. CDR3 length equals 15 residues. The CDR3 reads CASSPLTGQSYEQYF. CDR3 bases: TGTGCCAGCAGCCCACTGACAGGGCAGTCCTACGAGCAGTACTTC.

The V gene is TRBV28, the J gene TRBJ2-2; D not certain. This CDR3 is 14 amino acids long. Trimming shortened V by 7 bases and J by 1 base, and 10 bases separated the two germline ends. From germline, CDR1 is MDHEN and CDR2 SYDVKM. The CDR3 coding sequence is TGTGCCAGCACCCCTAATTTGAACACCGGGGAGCTGTTTTTT. Its translation is CASTPNLNTGELFF.

The V gene is TRBV5-1, the J gene TRBJ2-2; maybe TRBD2 (5 bases). The CDR3 contains 20 residues. Per the germline V gene, CDR1 is SGHRS and CDR2 is YFSETQ. The ends were cut back, 6 bases at V and 0 bases at J, with 27 bases in the middle. In DNA form, the CDR3 reads TGCGCCAGCACCAATTCGGCGGCGGGTATCAGCGCCTCGAACACCGGGGAGCTGTTTTTT. Translation gives CASTNSAAGISASNTGELFF.

The chain carries TRBV4-1 and TRBJ1-2; D is unclear. There are 11 residues in the CDR3. CDR1 is MGHRA, CDR2 YSYEKL, per germline. The germline V and J ends were trimmed by 1 base and 8 bases, with 5 bases remaining between them. This chain's CDR3 is CASSQAAGYTF. Here the CDR3 DNA reads TGCGCCAGCAGCCAAGCCGCAGGCTACACCTTC.

The V gene is TRBV5-1, the J gene TRBJ2-3; TRBD2 is a possible D gene (6 bases). Trimming removed 1 base at V and 0 bases at J, with 9 bases between. CDR1 and CDR2 from the germline V gene are SGHRS and YFSETQ. The CDR3 spans 15 residues. The CDR3: CASSLSGTSTDTQYF. The CDR3 bases are TGCGCCAGCAGCTTGTCGGGGACTAGCACAGATACGCAGTATTTT. The whole variable domain, remainder taken from reference TRBV5-1 and TRBJ2-3, is KAGVTQTPRYLIKTRGQQVTLSCSPISGHRSVSWYQQTPGQGLQFLFEYFSETQRNKGNFPGRFSGRQFSNSRSEMNVSTLELGDSALYLCASSLSGTSTDTQYFGPGTRLTVL.

This chain uses TRBV18 with TRBJ1-3; D remains ambiguous. This CDR3 is built from 15 residues. Germline V gene data show CDR1 as KGHSH and CDR2 as LQKENI. Trimming took off 2 bases at V and 0 bases at J, with 8 bases between the two ends. The CDR3 nucleotides read TGTGCCAGCTCACCAGGCAGCAGCTCTGGAAACACCATATATTTT. It yields the protein CASSPGSSSGNTIYF.

This chain joins TRBV4-3 and TRBJ2-6; TRBD2 might be the D (5 bases). Trimming pared 0 bases from V and 2 bases from J, leaving 8 bases between. Germline V CDR1 and CDR2: LGHNA, YSLEER. The CDR3 has 16 amino acids. The CDR3 region has the DNA TGCGCCAGCAGCCAAGATCACGGGGCTGGGGCCAACGTCCTGACTTTC. This codes for CASSQDHGAGANVLTF.

The rearrangement uses TRBV14 and TRBJ1-1; no clear D. The CDR3 is made up of 12 amino acids. CDR1 and CDR2 (germline): SGHDN, FVKESK. Trimming took 6 bases from V and 4 from J, leaving 9 bases between them. CDR3 loop: CASRSSSTEAFF. Written as DNA, the CDR3 is TGTGCCAGCAGATCGTCGAGCACTGAAGCTTTCTTT.

The chain is built from TRBV12-3 or TRBV12-4 and TRBJ2-7; a weak D match, TRBD1 (6 bases). The CDR3 is 11 residues long. The V and J ends lost 6 bases and 5 bases respectively, with 8 bases between them. CDR3 nucleotides: TGTGCCAGCAGCCCAGGGGACGAGCAGTACTTC. As protein: CASSPGDEQYF.

The V call is TRBV6-2 or TRBV6-3, the J call TRBJ2-7; possible D gene TRBD1, 7 bases. From germline, CDR1 is MNHEY and CDR2 SVGEGT. The CDR3 totals 15 residues. V dropped 3 bases and J dropped 6 bases, with 18 bases sitting between them. The CDR3 sequence: CASSYSAGGNGEQYF. CDR3 sequence (DNA): TGTGCCAGCAGTTATTCCGCAGGGGGGAACGGCGAGCAGTACTTC.

CDR3 sequence: CAWIVTGGTYGYTF. As DNA, the CDR3 is TGTGCCTGGATTGTAACAGGGGGCACCTATGGCTACACCTTC. The chain employs TRBV30 and TRBJ1-2; 9 nucleotides align to TRBD1. Germline V lookup: CDR1 GTSNPN, CDR2 SVGIG (reference sequence). The CDR3 runs to 14 residues. J gave up 4 bases and V 4 bases, and 7 bases lay outside the gene matches. Complete variable domain (other parts from reference TRBV30 and TRBJ1-2): SQTIHQWPATLVQPVGSPLSLECTVEGTSNPNLYWYRQAAGRGLQLLFYSVGIGQISSEVPQNLSASRPQDRQFILSSKKLLLSDSGFYLCAWIVTGGTYGYTFGSGTRLTVV.

V usage is TRBV2 and J usage is TRBJ2-1, with a possible D match to TRBD1 (6 bases). Germline assignment: CDR1 SNHLY and CDR2 FYNNEI. Trimming took 8 bases from V and 10 from J, leaving 21 bases between them. The CDR3 is 14 residues long. For the CDR3, the DNA is TGTGCCAGCTCCAGTCGGGGCCCGAGGGGGGAGCAGTTCTTC. Amino acid sequence: CASSSRGPRGEQFF.

This clone has a single count. V and J are TRBV28 and TRBJ1-5, with no clear D. CDR1 is MDHEN and CDR2 is SYDVKM in the germline V gene. Trimming stripped 2 bases from V and 5 bases from J, with 4 bases between. The CDR3 consists of 12 residues. In DNA form, the CDR3 reads TGTGCCAGCAGTTTAGGGTATCAGCCCCAGCATTTT. Amino acid sequence: CASSLGYQPQHF. Complete variable domain (other parts from reference TRBV28 and TRBJ1-5): DVKVTQSSRYLVKRTGEKVFLECVQDMDHENMFWYRQDPGLGLRLIYFSYDVKMKEKGDIPEGYSVSREKKERFSLILESASTNQTSMYLCASSLGYQPQHFGDGTRLSIL.

This clone was detected once. The gene calls are TRBV21-1 and TRBJ1-1; the table assigns TRBD1, which was not confirmed against the DNA. TRBV21-1 is labeled a pseudogene. The CDR3 extends over 14 amino acids. The CDR3 loop reads CASSKGRQDTEAFF. The DNA for the CDR3 is TGTGCCAGCAGCAAAGGGCGACAAGACACTGAAGCTTTCTTT.

The V call is TRBV27, the J call TRBJ1-2; the match to TRBD1 covers 9 bases. The CDR3 consists of 15 residues. J gave up 6 bases and V 5 bases, and 10 bases lay outside the gene matches. Germline values: CDR1 MNHEY, CDR2 SMNVEV (reference sequence). The CDR3 spells CASSPSGQGGHGYTF. The CDR3 bases are TGTGCCAGCAGTCCCTCGGGACAGGGAGGACATGGCTACACCTTC.

The chain is built from TRBV4-3 and TRBJ1-6; D is possibly TRBD1 (5 bases). CDR3 length: 15 amino acids. The V and J ends lost 2 bases and 2 bases respectively, with 7 bases between them. Per the germline V gene, CDR1 is LGHNA and CDR2 is YSLEER. In DNA form, the CDR3 reads TGCGCCAGCAGCCAACAGGGAACCTATAATTCACCCCTCCACTTT. It translates to CASSQQGTYNSPLHF.

The V gene is TRBV7-9, the J gene TRBJ1-2; 10 bases align to TRBD1. Germline V lookup: CDR1 SEHNR, CDR2 FQNEAQ (reference sequence). The CDR3 is made up of 14 amino acids. Losses at the gene ends were 5 bases for V and 5 bases for J; bases not matched to a gene: 5. In DNA form, the CDR3 reads TGTGCCAGCAGCCTAGGGACAGGGGATTATGGCTACACCTTC. Translation: CASSLGTGDYGYTF. Using reference TRBV7-9 and TRBJ1-2 for the parts outside the CDR3, the full variable domain is DTGVSQNPRHKITKRGQNVTFRCDPISEHNRLYWYRQTLGQGPEFLTYFQNEAQLEKSRLLSDRFSAERPKGSFSTLEIQRTEQGDSAMYLCASSLGTGDYGYTFGSGTRLTVV.

This rearrangement joins TRBV4-1 to TRBJ2-1; 8 bases fit TRBD2. Per germline, CDR1 MGHRA and CDR2 YSYEKL. V dropped 0 bases and J dropped 9; count of bases not matched to a gene: 22. This CDR3 has 20 residues. CDR3 DNA sequence: TGCGCCAGCAGCCAAGATCCCGTTACATCCGGGACTAGAGACAGCAGTGAGCAGTTCTTC. Its protein product is CASSQDPVTSGTRDSSEQFF.

The rearrangement links TRBV7-9 to TRBJ1-1; the D is unclear. V was clipped by 1 base and J by 1 base, with 19 bases between them. This CDR3 spans 18 amino acids. Germline V lookup: CDR1 SEHNR, CDR2 FQNEAQ (reference sequence). CDR3 sequence reads: CASSLVLVPSVGNTEAFF. CDR3 bases: TGTGCCAGCAGCTTAGTCCTAGTCCCGTCAGTGGGGAACACTGAAGCTTTCTTT.

The J gene is TRBJ1-2, the V gene TRBV19; D is perhaps TRBD1 (6 bases). CDR3 length: 19 amino acids. Deletions cut 2 bases from V and 4 bases from J, with 26 bases between. Germline CDR1 reads LNHDA; CDR2 reads SQIVND (reference sequence). In DNA form, the CDR3 reads TGTGCCAGTAGTATACTTCCCATCCGTGGCAGGGGAGAGGTCTATGGCTACACCTTC. It encodes CASSILPIRGRGEVYGYTF.

This clone appeared once. The chain joins TRBV21-1 to TRBJ1-3; the table's D call, TRBD1, was not checked against the DNA. TRBV21-1 is classified as a pseudogene. The CDR3 runs to 19 residues. CDR3 sequence: CASSKEPGQGDLSGNTIYF. The DNA for the CDR3 is TGTGCCAGCAGCAAAGAACCGGGACAGGGGGACCTCTCTGGAAACACCATATATTTT.

Turning to this clone: One end of the junction fails to match germline, which may point to a read error. V and J are TRBV7-7 and TRBJ2-2, with D uncertain. Per germline, CDR1 SSHAT and CDR2 FNYEAQ (reference sequence). This CDR3 has 13 residues. CDR3 sequence reads: CASSLSGYGELFF. As DNA, the CDR3 is TGTGCTAGCAGCTTATCAGGTTACGGGGAGCTGTTTTTT.

The chain has TRBV6-2 or TRBV6-3 and TRBJ2-1, with TRBD2 matching over 10 bases. V was clipped by 5 bases and J by 10 bases; unmatched bases: 17. Germline CDR1 MNHEY, CDR2 SVGEGT. This CDR3 contains 17 residues. The CDR3 DNA is TGTGCCAGCAGTGGTCAAGCGGGGGGGCCAAGAGGTGTGGAGCAGTTCTTC. This translates into CASSGQAGGPRGVEQFF.

The genes are TRBV2 and TRBJ1-6; D not resolved. Germline values: CDR1 SNHLY, CDR2 FYNNEI. The CDR3 consists of 13 residues. V gave up 6 bases and J gave up 0 bases, with 3 bases separating them. CDR3 protein: CASRGSYNSPLHF. As DNA, the CDR3 is TGTGCCAGCAGGGGCTCCTATAATTCACCCCTCCACTTT.

The CDR3 DNA is TGTGCCATCAGTGAGAGGGGGGCAGAAGATGGCTACACCTTC. It yields the protein CAISERGAEDGYTF. The V call is TRBV10-3, the J call TRBJ1-2; D might be TRBD1 (6 bases). Trimming took 2 bases from V and 6 from J, leaving 13 bases between them. The germline gives CDR1 ENHRY, CDR2 SYGVKD. The CDR3 covers 14 residues.

V usage is TRBV6-1 and J usage is TRBJ1-1, with 7 bases matching TRBD1. The V and J ends lost 1 base and 7 bases, in that order; junction bases with no gene match: 9. Germline V gene sequence: CDR1 MNHNS, CDR2 SASEGT. The CDR3 covers 15 residues. The CDR3 reads CASSEVLDRADEAFF. The CDR3 nucleotides read TGTGCCAGCAGTGAAGTCCTCGACAGGGCCGATGAAGCTTTCTTT.